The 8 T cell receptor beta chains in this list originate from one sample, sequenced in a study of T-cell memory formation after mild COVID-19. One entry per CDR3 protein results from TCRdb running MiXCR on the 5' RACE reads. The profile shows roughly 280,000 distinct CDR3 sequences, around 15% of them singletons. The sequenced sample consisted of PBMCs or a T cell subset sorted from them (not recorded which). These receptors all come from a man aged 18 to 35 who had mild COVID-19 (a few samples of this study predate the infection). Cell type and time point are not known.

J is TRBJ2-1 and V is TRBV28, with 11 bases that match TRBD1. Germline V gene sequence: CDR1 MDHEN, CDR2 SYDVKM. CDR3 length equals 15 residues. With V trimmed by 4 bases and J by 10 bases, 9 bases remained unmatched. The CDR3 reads CASSSAGQGVREQFF. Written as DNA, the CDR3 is TGTGCCAGCAGTTCAGCGGGACAGGGGGTCCGAGAGCAGTTCTTC.

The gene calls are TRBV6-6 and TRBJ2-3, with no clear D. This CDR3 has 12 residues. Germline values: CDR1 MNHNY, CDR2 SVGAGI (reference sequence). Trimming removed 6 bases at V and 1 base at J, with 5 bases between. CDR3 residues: CASSRRTDTQYF. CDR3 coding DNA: TGTGCCAGCAGCCGCCGCACAGATACGCAGTATTTT.

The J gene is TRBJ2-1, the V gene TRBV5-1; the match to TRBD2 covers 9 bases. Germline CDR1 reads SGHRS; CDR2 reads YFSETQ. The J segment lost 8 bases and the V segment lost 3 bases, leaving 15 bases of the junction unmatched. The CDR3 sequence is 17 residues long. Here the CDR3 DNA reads TGCGCCAGCAGCTCGGGGCGGACTAGCGTGACCACGGATGAGCAGTTCTTC. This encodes CASSSGRTSVTTDEQFF. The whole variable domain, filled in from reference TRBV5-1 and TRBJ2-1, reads KAGVTQTPRYLIKTRGQQVTLSCSPISGHRSVSWYQQTPGQGLQFLFEYFSETQRNKGNFPGRFSGRQFSNSRSEMNVSTLELGDSALYLCASSSGRTSVTTDEQFFGPGTRLTVL.

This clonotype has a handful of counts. The CDR3 reads CASRRQGEADTQYF. CDR3 DNA: TGCGCCAGCAGACGACAGGGAGAGGCAGATACGCAGTATTTT. The V call is TRBV5-1, the J call TRBJ2-3, with 7 bases lining up with TRBD1. This CDR3 contains 14 residues. Looked up from germline, CDR1 is SGHRS and CDR2 is YFSETQ. The V gene end was trimmed by 5 bases and the J gene end by 4 bases; junction bases not matched to a gene: 7.

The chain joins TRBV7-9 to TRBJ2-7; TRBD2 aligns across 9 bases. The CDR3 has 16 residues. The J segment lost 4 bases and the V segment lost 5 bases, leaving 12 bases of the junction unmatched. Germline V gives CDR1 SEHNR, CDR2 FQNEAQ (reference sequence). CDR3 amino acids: CASSPARPSGKYEQYV. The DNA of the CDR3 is TGTGCCAGCAGCCCCGCGAGGCCTAGCGGGAAATACGAGCAGTACGTC.

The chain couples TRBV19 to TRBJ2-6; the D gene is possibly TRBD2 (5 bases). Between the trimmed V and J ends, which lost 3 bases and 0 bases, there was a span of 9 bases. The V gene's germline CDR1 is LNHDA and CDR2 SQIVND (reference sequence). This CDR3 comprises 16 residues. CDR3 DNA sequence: TGTGCCAGTAGTATTCGGGGAACCTCTGGGGCCAACGTCCTGACTTTC. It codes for CASSIRGTSGANVLTF.

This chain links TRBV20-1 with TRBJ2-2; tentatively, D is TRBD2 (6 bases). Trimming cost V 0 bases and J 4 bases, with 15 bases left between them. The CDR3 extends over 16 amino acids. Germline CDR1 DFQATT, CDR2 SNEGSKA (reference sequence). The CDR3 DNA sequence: TGCAGTGCTAGAGATCGGGAGAGGCCCTTCACCGGGGAGCTGTTTTTT. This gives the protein CSARDRERPFTGELFF.

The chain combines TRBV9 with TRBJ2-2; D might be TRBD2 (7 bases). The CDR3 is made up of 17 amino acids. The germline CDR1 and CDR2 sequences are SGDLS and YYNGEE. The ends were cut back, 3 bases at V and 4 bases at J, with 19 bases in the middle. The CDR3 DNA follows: TGTGCCAGCAGCGAAAGTGGGGCGGGGGCCTTCACCGGGGAGCTGTTTTTT. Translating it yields CASSESGAGAFTGELFF. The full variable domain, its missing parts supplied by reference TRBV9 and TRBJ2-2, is DSGVTQTPKHLITATGQRVTLRCSPRSGDLSVYWYQQSLDQGLQFLIQYYNGEERAKGNILERFSAQQFPDLHSELNLSSLELGDSALYFCASSESGAGAFTGELFFGEGSRLTVL.